The subject of this entry is one T cell receptor beta chain. There is no known antigen for this receptor. The sample holds no much larger clone one base away, and base qualities are not on file. V is cut by 6 bases and J by 6 bases, and the space between the germline ends is 15 bases. The CDR3 runs 14 amino acids, cysteine and phenylalanine included. Solely the CDR3 DNA is kept, with 42 bases framed from the first base. Reading the germline V gene gives CDR1 MNHNS and CDR2 SASEGT. Sequencing relied on an Illumina HiSeq 2500. Quantitative 5'-RACE with molecular barcodes was used to prepare TCR beta libraries. From the authors' description of their analysis: To identify disease-linked TCR variants, a new computational method was used, one built on a probabilistic model of VDJ rearrangement. TCRdb applied fastp at Q25 and MiXCR to the public reads, then kept only in-frame beta chains. Here each entry gathers all rows of one CDR3 protein and keeps the most common genes and DNA. The V and J calls and clone size come from TCRdb's table, not from the authors' own analysis. Recorded for this sample are approximately 210,000 distinct CDR3 sequences; 10% to 15% of them occurred a single time. Approximately 15% of the sample comes from the top ten.

This entry is derived from a study of CD8 T cells in ankylosing spondylitis (dated by TCRdb to the late 2010s). Describing the broader study: T cell receptor beta repertoires were profiled in healthy donors and ankylosing spondylitis patients so that disease-linked TCR variants could be found. In total, the full study cohort was made up of roughly 110 healthy donors and approximately 24 ankylosing spondylitis patients. Peripheral blood was sampled, and synovial fluid was additionally collected from ankylosing spondylitis patients. Broad study findings and their caveats: A TCR beta motif of about eight highly homologous amino acid variants appeared characteristic of blood from ankylosing spondylitis patients. Significant enrichment of the disease-linked clones was reported in matched synovial fluid samples from ankylosing spondylitis patients. Some of the motif variants had been reported before in the synovial fluid and blood of reactive arthritis patients, a finding that suggests common disease-initiation mechanisms. The disease-linked clones had a CD8+ phenotype and were found at relatively low frequencies in peripheral blood.

The source material was blood, either unsorted or a sorted T cell fraction (not recorded which). This receptor was taken from a male donor with ankylosing spondylitis or in good health (not recorded which). Here the chain combines TRBV6-1 and TRBJ2-1; TRBD2 is a possible D gene, resting on 6 matching bases. CDR3 loop: CASRDPGLFNEQFF. The sequenced DNA is TGTGCCAGCAGGGACCCGGGACTGTTCAATGAGCAGTTCTTC.